This TCR beta chain was identified during a study of T-cell reconstitution after alpha-beta-depleted transplantation in children. The library targeted TCRbeta and was prepared with unique molecular identifiers. TCRdb itself ran the PCR reads through MiXCR, one entry per CDR3 protein. The repertoire includes around 250,000 distinct CDR3 sequences, 9.9% of them detected once, and roughly 9.1% sits in the top ten. This clonotype originated in a human donor who donated a stem cell graft to a child with SCID. Source: PBMCs from the stem cell graft donor, taken from the stem cell graft.

This CDR3 reads CASSHLGTSGGAVHNEQFF. In nucleotides, the CDR3 is TGCGCCAGCAGCCACCTCGGGACTAGCGGGGGGGCGGTCCACAATGAGCAGTTCTTC. The rearrangement links TRBV4-1 to TRBJ2-1; TRBD2 matches 16 bases. The CDR3 is made up of 19 amino acids. The germline V gene has CDR1 MGHRA and CDR2 YSYEKL. The V segment lost 3 bases and the J segment 5 bases; nucleotides outside the gene matches: 10.